This TCR beta chain appears in the sequencing data of a study of vaccination effects on CD4 cells after COVID-19. Study overall: In the ViraFEST assay, antigen-specific CD4+ clonotypes were identified by expansion after peptide-pool stimulation. Wells of 1.8 million or so PBMC each were grown with 8.5 to 10 IU/ml IL-2 and roughly 9.9 ug/ml peptides.

Turning to this clone: What it binds is not known.

Assay: immunoSEQ multiplex PCR; the TCRdb copy retains only in-frame clones and omits some. The data show tens of thousands of clones, around 74% seen once. Culturing for 9 to 10 days preceded CD4+ T cell isolation. Everyone in the study got two shots of either the BNT162b2 or mRNA-1273 vaccine. Nobody among the vaccine recipients had prior SARS-CoV-2 infection (nucleocapsid antibodies were negative). The material sequenced was CD4+ T cells from PBMCs cultured without peptide, taken after COVID-19 vaccination. This TCR was recovered from a human donor who received a COVID-19 vaccine.

The CDR3 loop is CASSVEIGGGGTDTQYF. CDR3 nucleotides: TGTGCCAGCAGCGTAGAAATAGGCGGGGGGGGGACAGATACGCAGTATTTT. V usage is TRBV9 and J usage is TRBJ2-3; 9 bases are a match to TRBD2. The V gene's germline CDR1 is SGDLS and CDR2 YYNGEE. This CDR3 has 17 amino acids. After removal of 0 bases from V and 3 bases from J, the junction contained 8 bases not matched to a gene.